This T cell receptor (beta chain) derives from a study of siplizumab effects on memory and regulatory T cells (dated by TCRdb to about 2019). Describing the broader study: The effect of the anti-CD2 antibody siplizumab on alloreactive T-cell subsets was examined in allogeneic mixed lymphocyte reactions constructed from human PBMCs. The full study reports these points: The suppressive function of proliferating Tregs from siplizumab cultures was not functionally confirmed. The cumulative frequency of alloreactive sequences that could be traced back to unstimulated CD4+ memory T cells was significantly reduced by siplizumab. Among mappable alloreactive CD4+ clones, an average Treg-derived fraction of 68.8% was observed with siplizumab, compared with less than 35% in control reactions. Because sequences at frequencies below about 10^-5 were poorly captured, only a minor fraction of alloreactive clones could be mapped back to unstimulated subsets. A naive or memory phenotype could not be assigned to roughly 75-96% of proliferating CD4+ or CD8+ clones. Unstimulated naive T cells appeared to be more diverse than memory T cells, and naive cells seemed to make a substantial contribution to the alloresponse.

TCRbeta CDR3 sequencing was performed on sorted unstimulated T cells and on proliferating T cells recovered from mixed lymphocyte reactions. Fresh whole blood from some eleven HLA-typed healthy donors was used to isolate PBMCs. Library preparation was by the immunoSEQ multiplex PCR assay. Around 92,000 TCR templates per sample were assayed by the deep sequencing platform. Genomic DNA extracted from sorted T cells was used for TCRbeta CDR3 sequencing. Under the source paper's analysis protocol: The R programming language was used for the clonal analysis of the TCRbeta CDR3 data. Comparing unstimulated samples against CFSE-low samples taken after the reaction was how alloreactive CD4+ and CD8+ clones were defined. By matching sequences to the repertoires of sorted unstimulated Treg and non-Treg cells, each alloreactive CD4+ clone was assigned a regulatory or non-regulatory origin. The source is immuneACCESS, and TCRdb retained only in-frame sequences with V and J called. Part of the clones is not carried over; for the studies checked, unresolved V genes explain less than half of this, and the remainder is unexplained. D and trimming were read from the DNA, whereas the V and J calls and clone size are those reported in that table. This sample is represented by about 100,000 clones; about 91% of them were singletons. The ten largest clones represent about 2.4% of the sample.

Taken from cysteine to phenylalanine, the CDR3 has 14 residues. Only the CDR3 part of the read is kept: 42 bases, read in frame from the first base. A distance of 7 bases separates the germline ends of V and J, which lose 0 bases and 4 bases respectively. CDR1 and CDR2 are drawn from the germline V gene: MNHNS, SASEGT. This clone was seen a handful of times. What this receptor recognizes is not known. Base qualities are not at hand, and no much larger clone is one base apart. This chain is built from TRBV6-1 and TRBJ1-3; there is no confident call for the D gene. This TCR was sampled from a human donor in good health. Some clones in this sample may be carry-over from other donors' samples. Sequences were obtained from CD4+ T cells sorted from blood. The CDR3 region reads CASSEAMSGNTIYF. The DNA is as follows: TGTGCCAGCAGTGAAGCGATGTCCGGAAACACCATATATTTT.